These T cell receptor beta chains were read from a single sample in a study of blood T cell repertoires in COVID-19. Sequenced by immunoSEQ multiplex PCR; TCRdb stores in-frame clones only, minus some. The sample contains over 85,000 clones, 87% of which appear only once. The sequencing input was peripheral blood. These receptors all stem from a woman over 75 with acute or convalescent COVID-19. Each CDR3 is given with its conserved first and last residue. A D gene is named only where the DNA matches it firmly. Rows give clone size only sometimes, using once, few, many, or a class for an expanded clone.

J | length | size | V | D | DNA | CDR3
TRBJ2-3 | 17 | - | TRBV19 | TRBD2 | TGTGCCAGTACCCCGCGGGACGGACTAGCGAGCACAGATACGCAGTATTTT | CASTPRDGLASTDTQYF
TRBJ1-6 | 15 | - | TRBV7-2 | TRBD1 | TGTGCCAGCAGCCCCCTGGGACAGATTAATTCACCCCTCCACTTT | CASSPLGQINSPLHF
TRBJ1-2 | 17 | - | TRBV4-3 | TRBD1 | TGCGCCAGCAGCCGGGACAGGGGAAGCGCCCGTCCTTATGGCTACACCTTC | CASSRDRGSARPYGYTF
TRBJ2-5 | 16 | - | TRBV2 | TRBD2 | TGTGCCAGCAGTGCCCCTAGCGGGGGGGCTCGGGAGACCCAGTACTTC | CASSAPSGGARETQYF
TRBJ2-1 | 12 | - | TRBV5-1 | - | TGCGCCAGCAGCTTGGTATCCAATGAGCAGTTCTTC | CASSLVSNEQFF
TRBJ2-7 | 15 | - | TRBV19 | - | TGTGCCAGTAGTATACTGGCAGGGCGTTCCTACGAGCAGTACTTC | CASSILAGRSYEQYF
TRBJ2-7 | 14 | - | TRBV15 | - | TGTGCCACCAGCAGAGAATCCTCAGGGTTCGCGCAGTACTTC | CATSRESSGFAQYF
TRBJ1-1 | 17 | once | TRBV7-2 | - | TGTGCCAGCAGCTTTAGACCCCCGGGGGGCACCACCACTGAAGCTTTCTTT | CASSFRPPGGTTTEAFF
TRBJ2-1 | 16 | - | TRBV3-1/TRBV3-2 | TRBD2 | TGTGCCAGCAGCCAAGAGCCACTAGCGGGGGGCAGTGAGCAGTTCTTC | CASSQEPLAGGSEQFF
TRBJ2-1 | 15 | - | TRBV7-8 | TRBD2 | TGTGCCAGCAGTTCGGGACTAGCGGCACCAAATGAGCAGTTCTTC | CASSSGLAAPNEQFF
TRBJ2-7 | 12 | - | TRBV6-5 | TRBD1 | TGTGCCAGCAGACAGGGGGCTTACGAGCAGTACTTC | CASRQGAYEQYF
TRBJ2-5 | 15 | - | TRBV7-8 | - | TGTGCCAGCAGCTTAATTACCACTTACCAAGAGACCCAGTACTTC | CASSLITTYQETQYF
TRBJ1-5 | 13 | once | TRBV10-2 | - | TGCGCCACCCGTGGTGCGATCAATCAGCCCCAGCATTTT | CATRGAINQPQHF
TRBJ2-7 | 15 | - | TRBV19 | - | TGTGCCAGTAGTATGAGGCAGGGGCGACTATACGAGCAGTACTTC | CASSMRQGRLYEQYF
TRBJ2-1 | 15 | - | TRBV7-9 | TRBD2 | TGTGCCAGCAGCTCTAGCGGGAGGGAGCTCAATGAGCAGTTCTTC | CASSSSGRELNEQFF
TRBJ1-6 | 14 | few | TRBV6-5 | TRBD1 | TGTGCCAGCAGGGACAGGGGGGGATCCCCCCCCCTCCACTTT | CASRDRGGSPPLHF
TRBJ2-1 | 12 | - | TRBV5-4 | - | TGTGCCAGCAAGAGCACCCCGAATGAGCAGTTCTTC | CASKSTPNEQFF